The 15 T cell receptor beta chains below all came from one sample that was sequenced in a study of beta chain features in type 1 diabetes. The entirety of the isolated RNA underwent reverse transcription, so expressed TCRB transcripts were sequenced. Some clones are missing from TCRdb's copy, which holds only in-frame ones; the method was immunoSEQ multiplex PCR. The repertoire holds about 13,000 clones, with 46% as singletons. Source material: stem cell memory CD4+ T cells from blood. The receptors derive from a young man in good health.

The chain has TRBV7-3 and TRBJ2-1; 8 bases are a match to TRBD2. Germline loops: CDR1 SGHTA, CDR2 FQGTGA. With V trimmed by 1 base and J by 8 bases, 7 bases remained unmatched. The CDR3 consists of 15 residues. As DNA, the CDR3 is TGTGCCAGCAGCTTAAACGGGGGGGCCTGGTATGAGCAGTTCTTC. This encodes CASSLNGGAWYEQFF.

This clone came up a few times. The chain is built from TRBV5-1 and TRBJ2-2, with a possible D match to TRBD1 (6 bases). There are 15 residues in the CDR3. V lost 6 bases and J lost 1, with 13 bases in between. CDR1 is SGHRS and CDR2 is YFSETQ in the germline V gene. For the CDR3, the DNA is TGCGCCAGCACCTGGGGGCTTCTGAACACCGGGGAGCTGTTTTTT. Translated, it gives CASTWGLLNTGELFF. Full variable domain (remainder filled in from reference TRBV5-1 and TRBJ2-2): KAGVTQTPRYLIKTRGQQVTLSCSPISGHRSVSWYQQTPGQGLQFLFEYFSETQRNKGNFPGRFSGRQFSNSRSEMNVSTLELGDSALYLCASTWGLLNTGELFFGEGSRLTVL.

This clone came up a few times. J is TRBJ2-1 and V is TRBV6-5; TRBD2 matches at 14 bases. Germline values: CDR1 MNHEY, CDR2 SVGAGI. With V trimmed by 4 bases and J by 8 bases, 4 bases remained unmatched. CDR3 length: 15 residues. In DNA, the CDR3 is TGTGCCAGCAGTTCGGGACTAGCGGGGGTAGATGAGCAGTTCTTC. Residues: CASSSGLAGVDEQFF.

V and J are TRBV7-2 and TRBJ1-2; D gene ambiguous. Trimming pared 5 bases from V and 0 bases from J, leaving 10 bases between. This CDR3 contains 14 residues. Germline loops: CDR1 SGHTA, CDR2 FQGNSA. As DNA, the CDR3 is TGTGCCAGCAGCCCCGTAGCTTCTAACTATGGCTACACCTTC. Its translation is CASSPVASNYGYTF.

This clone was recorded a few times. This chain links TRBV9 with TRBJ1-6, with TRBD1 matching over 8 bases. V was clipped by 3 bases and J by 10 bases; unmatched bases: 6. The CDR3 extends over 14 amino acids. From germline, CDR1 is SGDLS and CDR2 YYNGEE. CDR3 nucleotides: TGTGCCAGCAGCGCCAGGACAGGGTCATCACCCCTCCACTTT. Protein product: CASSARTGSSPLHF.

This clone was counted a few times. The V gene is TRBV9, the J gene TRBJ2-5; 7 bases are shared with TRBD2. Per the germline V gene, CDR1 is SGDLS and CDR2 is YYNGEE. The CDR3 is made up of 14 amino acids. V gave up 5 bases and J gave up 7 bases; unmatched junction bases: 11. CDR3 nucleotide sequence: TGTGCCAGCAGACAAACTAGCGACCTCGGGACCCAGTACTTC. This codes for CASRQTSDLGTQYF.

This chain links TRBV7-8 with TRBJ2-5; 7 positions match TRBD1. The trim removed 1 base at V and 11 bases at J, leaving 4 bases unmatched. This CDR3 region has 12 residues. The V gene's germline CDR1 is SGHVS and CDR2 FQNEAQ. In DNA form, the CDR3 reads TGTGCCAGCAGCTTAGAAGGGGGCGGGCAGTACTTC. Translating it yields CASSLEGGGQYF.

The CDR3, as DNA: TGCGCCAGCAGCTTCAGGGCACCGGGGGACACCGGGGAGCTGTTTTTT. Translation: CASSFRAPGDTGELFF. V usage is TRBV5-1 and J usage is TRBJ2-2, with a tentative D call TRBD2 (6 bases). V lost 2 bases to trimming and J lost 3 bases, with 14 bases between them. The CDR3 sequence is 16 residues long. Germline CDR1 and CDR2: SGHRS and YFSETQ. The variable domain in full, completed from reference TRBV5-1 and TRBJ2-2, reads KAGVTQTPRYLIKTRGQQVTLSCSPISGHRSVSWYQQTPGQGLQFLFEYFSETQRNKGNFPGRFSGRQFSNSRSEMNVSTLELGDSALYLCASSFRAPGDTGELFFGEGSRLTVL.

This clone was counted between two and nine times. The CDR3 DNA reads TGCGCCAGCAGCCTGACTATCGACTATAGCCCGGGGGAGCTGTTTTTT. Residues: CASSLTIDYSPGELFF. This sequence joins TRBV4-3 and TRBJ2-2; D is perhaps TRBD2 (5 bases). Germline V gene lookup returns CDR1 LGHNA and CDR2 YSLEER. V was clipped by 4 bases and J by 8 bases, with 20 bases between them. CDR3 length equals 16 residues.

This clone has just one count. The V gene is TRBV9, the J gene TRBJ1-4, with 7 bases lining up with TRBD1. The V and J ends lost 4 bases and 7 bases, in that order; junction bases with no gene match: 4. The CDR3 is 13 residues long. From germline, CDR1 is SGDLS and CDR2 YYNGEE. CDR3 in amino acids: CASSLQGGEKLFF. DNA of the CDR3: TGTGCCAGCAGCCTCCAGGGGGGTGAAAAACTGTTTTTT.

The chain couples TRBV11-2 to TRBJ2-3; D is possibly TRBD1 (6 bases). V was trimmed by 3 bases and J by 4 bases, leaving 11 bases between them. The length of the CDR3 is 14 residues. Germline V gene data show CDR1 as SGHAT and CDR2 as FQNNGV. CDR3 DNA sequence: TGTGCCAGCAGCTTTACACAGGGTGCAGATACGCAGTATTTT. This translates into CASSFTQGADTQYF.

The rearrangement joins TRBV10-3 to TRBJ1-2; 7 nucleotides line up with TRBD1. J gave up 0 bases and V 3 bases, and 4 bases lay outside the gene matches. The CDR3 totals 15 residues. Germline V gene lookup returns CDR1 ENHRY and CDR2 SYGVKD. CDR3 nucleotide sequence: TGTGCCATCAGTGAAGAGGGGACAGCTAACTATGGCTACACCTTC. Translated, it gives CAISEEGTANYGYTF.

Only a few counts were recorded for this clone. The chain joins TRBV19 to TRBJ2-3; 8 bases match TRBD1. The germline V gene has CDR1 LNHDA and CDR2 SQIVND (reference sequence). The CDR3 consists of 14 residues. The J segment lost 3 bases and the V segment lost 7 bases, leaving 6 bases of the junction unmatched. The CDR3 DNA reads TGTGCCAGTAACCGGGGACAGGAGACAGATACGCAGTATTTT. Protein sequence: CASNRGQETDTQYF.

The CDR3 DNA reads as TGTGCCAGCAGCTTAGACGGGGGTGGCTACACCTTC. Residues: CASSLDGGGYTF. The chain joins TRBV11-2 to TRBJ1-2; the D gene is possibly TRBD1 (5 bases). Germline values: CDR1 SGHAT, CDR2 FQNNGV. Trimming pared 0 bases from V and 7 bases from J, leaving 6 bases between. This CDR3 has 12 residues.

This clone was counted only a few times. The rearrangement joins TRBV18 to TRBJ2-7; tentative D call: TRBD1 (5 bases). V lost 6 bases and J lost 0, with 9 bases in between. Per germline, CDR1 KGHSH and CDR2 LQKENI. The length of the CDR3 is 13 residues. The CDR3 bases are TGTGCCAGCTCTCTCACAGGCTCCTACGAGCAGTACTTC. Protein: CASSLTGSYEQYF. Using reference TRBV18 and TRBJ2-7 for the parts outside the CDR3, the full variable domain is NAGVMQNPRHLVRRRGQEARLRCSPMKGHSHVYWYRQLPEEGLKFMVYLQKENIIDESGMPKERFSAEFPKEGPSILRIQQVVRGDSAAYFCASSLTGSYEQYFGPGTRLTVT.